This TCR beta chain was profiled in a study of OX40 agonist ivuxolimab in advanced cancers. V lost 5 bases and J lost 5, with 10 bases in between. Germline V gene lookup returns CDR1 MNHEY and CDR2 SMNVEV (reference sequence). This CDR3 has 13 residues. TCRdb keeps only in-frame clones here, not all; method: immunoSEQ multiplex PCR. This sample has around 50,000 clones, with roughly nine tenths found just once. The sequence derives from an adult with an advanced solid tumor such as melanoma, head and neck, liver or kidney cancer. This sample comprised CD4+ or CD8+ T cells sorted from blood, obtained in a trial of the OX40 agonist ivuxolimab. This chain links TRBV27 with TRBJ1-5; D gene uncertain. CDR3 region: CASSPILDQPQHF. CDR3 DNA: TGTGCCAGCAGTCCGATTCTAGATCAGCCCCAGCATTTT.